A selection of T cell receptor beta chains follows, all from one sample in a study of blood T cell repertoires in COVID-19. The data were produced by immunoSEQ multiplex PCR, yet TCRdb's version contains in-frame clones alone and is incomplete. Here the sample spans about 69,000 clones, roughly 79% being singletons. The sequencing input was peripheral blood. These receptors were taken from a man in his 60s with acute or convalescent COVID-19. Both conserved end residues are part of each CDR3. D genes are given only for firm matches. Where a row states a size, it is once, few, many or the class of an expanded clone; other rows omit it.

>NA|NA|TRBJ1-3|TRBV27
CASSVSSAGNTIYF
TGTGCCAGCAGTGTCTCCAGTGCTGGAAACACCATATATTTT
>NA|NA|TRBJ1-4|TRBV5-1
CASSSLQGSGEKLFF
TGCGCCAGCAGCTCACTACAGGGATCAGGAGAAAAACTGTTTTTT
>NA|NA|TRBJ1-5|TRBV7-2
CASSPNVAQPQHF
TGTGCCAGCAGCCCAAACGTAGCTCAGCCCCAGCATTTT
>NA|NA|TRBJ2-1|TRBV9
CASSPTWDRGNEQFF
TGTGCCAGCAGCCCTACATGGGACCGGGGGAATGAGCAGTTCTTC
>NA|NA|TRBJ2-4|TRBV29-1
CSVEGSKGRGIQYF
TGCAGCGTGGAGGGTTCAAAGGGTAGAGGCATTCAGTACTTC
>NA|few|TRBJ1-5|TRBV30
CAWSGTLSNQPQHF
TGTGCCTGGAGTGGGACACTTAGCAATCAGCCCCAGCATTTT
>TRBD1|NA|TRBJ1-2|TRBV4-1
CASSQIGGPGYGYTF
TGCGCCAGCAGCCAGATAGGGGGCCCGGGCTATGGCTACACCTTC
>NA|few|TRBJ2-7|TRBV5-1
CASIETVGREQYF
TGCGCCAGCATCGAGACGGTGGGGAGGGAGCAGTACTTC
>NA|few|TRBJ1-5|TRBV15
CATSIPSGVGNQPQHF
TGTGCCACCAGCATTCCCTCAGGCGTCGGCAATCAGCCCCAGCATTTT
>NA|NA|TRBJ2-3|TRBV7-6
CASSFQDTPTDTQYF
TGTGCCAGCAGCTTTCAGGACACTCCGACAGATACGCAGTATTTT
>NA|NA|TRBJ2-1|TRBV6-1
CASSELGDFRIESYNEQFF
TGTGCCAGCAGTGAATTGGGGGACTTCCGAATCGAGTCCTACAATGAGCAGTTCTTC
>TRBD1|NA|TRBJ2-3|TRBV7-6
CASSVRDRFTDTQYF
TGTGCCAGCAGCGTCCGGGACAGGTTCACAGATACGCAGTATTTT
>NA|NA|TRBJ1-3|TRBV25-1
CASSEPENGDTIYF
TGTGCCAGCAGTGAACCGGAAAACGGGGACACCATATATTTT
>TRBD1|NA|TRBJ1-2|TRBV7-9
CASSPDREYQGYTF
TGTGCCAGCAGCCCCGACAGGGAATACCAAGGCTACACCTTC
>NA|few|TRBJ2-1|TRBV7-6
CASSLALGGAIRNEQFF
TGTGCCAGCAGCTTAGCCTTGGGGGGGGCCATAAGGAATGAGCAGTTCTTC
>NA|NA|TRBJ1-2|TRBV7-2
CASSITTGDYGYTF
TGTGCCAGCAGCATTACCACGGGGGACTATGGCTACACCTTC
>TRBD1|NA|TRBJ1-2|TRBV27
CASSLLQGYGYTF
TGTGCCAGCAGTTTACTACAGGGGTATGGCTACACCTTC
>NA|NA|TRBJ1-1|TRBV7-2
CASSVQGNTEAFF
TGTGCCAGCAGCGTACAGGGAAACACTGAAGCTTTCTTT
>NA|once|TRBJ1-5|TRBV7-9
CASSSQGNQPQHF
TGTGCCAGCAGCTCTCAGGGGAATCAGCCCCAGCATTTT
>NA|few|TRBJ1-2|TRBV7-2
CASSLETVYRDYTF
TGTGCCAGCAGCTTAGAGACTGTTTATCGGGACTACACCTTC
>TRBD1|NA|TRBJ2-1|TRBV9
CASSSGHSRTGVTRFYNEQFF
TGTGCCAGCAGCAGTGGGCATTCCCGGACAGGGGTCACCCGCTTCTACAATGAGCAGTTCTTC
>TRBD1|many|TRBJ2-7|TRBV24-1
CATSDKKGQAPYEQYF
TGTGCCACCAGTGATAAAAAGGGACAGGCTCCCTACGAGCAGTACTTC
>NA|NA|TRBJ1-5|TRBV6-5
CASSYSRDNQPQHF
TGTGCCAGCAGTTACTCCAGGGATAATCAGCCCCAGCATTTT
>NA|NA|TRBJ1-1|TRBV7-9
CASSLEQPETEAFF
TGTGCCAGCAGCTTAGAACAGCCAGAGACTGAAGCTTTCTTT
>TRBD2|NA|TRBJ2-3|TRBV5-5
CASSRTEGLAEDTQYF
TGTGCCAGCAGCCGGACGGAGGGACTAGCCGAAGATACGCAGTATTTT
>NA|NA|TRBJ2-7|TRBV18
CASSTVTYEQYF
TGTGCCAGCTCGACAGTGACCTACGAGCAGTACTTC
>TRBD1|few|TRBJ2-5|TRBV5-8
CASSLHWGTESSETQYF
TGTGCCAGCAGCCTCCACTGGGGGACAGAGTCATCAGAGACCCAGTACTTC
>TRBD1|NA|TRBJ2-2|TRBV7-2
CASSWTGMAGELFF
TGTGCCAGCAGCTGGACAGGGATGGCCGGGGAGCTGTTTTTT
>NA|NA|TRBJ1-2|TRBV11-1
CASSLGQGFGYTF
TGTGCCAGCAGCTTAGGGCAGGGATTCGGCTACACCTTC
>NA|NA|TRBJ1-6|TRBV2
CASSDGFGGARPLHF
TGTGCCAGCAGTGATGGCTTCGGGGGGGCGCGACCCCTCCACTTT
>NA|NA|TRBJ1-1|TRBV7-2
CASSALQGHRAEAFF
TGTGCCAGCAGCGCCTTACAGGGACATCGCGCTGAAGCTTTCTTT
>NA|NA|TRBJ2-3|TRBV5-1
CASSWRQASREDTQYF
TGCGCCAGCAGCTGGAGACAGGCCTCAAGGGAGGATACGCAGTATTTT